The rows below give T cell receptor beta chains drawn from one sample of a study of beta chain features in type 1 diabetes. TCRdb's copy holds only in-frame clones and misses some; the assay was immunoSEQ multiplex PCR. The table shows about 340,000 clones, with 8% occurring only once. Sequenced sample: central memory CD4+ T cells from blood. These receptors all come from a woman under 30 in good health. The CDR3 runs from the conserved cysteine through the conserved F or W. D genes are given only for firm matches. Some rows mark clone size as missing; the rest say once, few, many or name a class of expanded clone.

d_call	clone_size	v_call	j_call	cdr3_aa	cdr3_nt
TRBD1	few	TRBV7-2	TRBJ2-5	CASSYQGAPIQETQYF	TGTGCCAGCAGCTACCAGGGGGCCCCAATCCAAGAGACCCAGTACTTC
-	once	TRBV7-2	TRBJ2-2	CASSFRVGTGELFF	TGTGCCAGCAGCTTTAGGGTGGGGACCGGGGAGCTGTTTTTT
-	few	TRBV7-2	TRBJ1-2	CASSLGAGSDYGYTF	TGTGCCAGCAGCTTAGGGGCAGGGTCGGACTATGGCTACACCTTC
-	few	TRBV2	TRBJ2-7	CASRGGVGYEQYF	TGTGCCAGCAGGGGTGGAGTTGGCTACGAGCAGTACTTC
-	few	TRBV4-2	TRBJ2-5	CASSSGRIGETQYF	TGTGCCAGCAGCTCGGGCCGCATTGGAGAGACCCAGTACTTC
TRBD1	-	TRBV6-6	TRBJ2-3	CASSQPRDRATDTQYF	TGTGCCAGCAGTCAGCCCCGGGACAGAGCCACAGATACGCAGTATTTT
-	few	TRBV5-6	TRBJ2-5	CASSFPRTSAPETQYF	TGTGCCAGCAGCTTCCCCCGTACCTCTGCCCCAGAGACCCAGTACTTC
TRBD1	-	TRBV15	TRBJ2-1	CATMGRDRLSYNEQFF	TGTGCCACCATGGGCCGGGACAGGCTCTCCTACAATGAGCAGTTCTTC
-	-	TRBV18	TRBJ2-7	CASSPSSYEQYF	TGTGCCAGCTCACCAAGCTCCTACGAGCAGTACTTC
-	-	TRBV28	TRBJ2-2	CASSLLNGELFF	TGTGCCAGCAGTTTACTAAACGGGGAGCTGTTTTTT
TRBD2	few	TRBV5-4	TRBJ2-1	CASSLDSGAYNEQFF	TGTGCCAGCAGCTTGGACAGCGGGGCCTACAATGAGCAGTTCTTC
TRBD1	-	TRBV7-3	TRBJ1-5	CASSPDRAANQPQHF	TGTGCCAGCAGCCCTGACAGGGCCGCCAATCAGCCCCAGCATTTT
-	-	TRBV25-1	TRBJ2-3	CASSVSGAGTDTQYF	TGTGCCAGCAGCGTATCCGGGGCAGGCACAGATACGCAGTATTTT
TRBD2	few	TRBV19	TRBJ2-1	CASTPWGLTSGYNEQFF	TGTGCCAGTACCCCCTGGGGGTTGACTAGCGGCTACAATGAGCAGTTCTTC
-	-	TRBV5-1	TRBJ2-1	CASSSLVQSGGEQFF	TGCGCCAGCAGCTCCCTGGTCCAGTCCGGAGGTGAGCAGTTCTTC
-	-	TRBV9	TRBJ2-5	CASSVGGGTNQETQYF	TGTGCCAGCAGCGTAGGGGGCGGGACAAACCAAGAGACCCAGTACTTC
-	-	TRBV18	TRBJ2-1	CASSLNSRGHEQFF	TGTGCCAGCTCACTAAATTCTAGGGGCCATGAGCAGTTCTTC
-	-	TRBV7-9	TRBJ2-5	CASRLSETQYF	TGTGCCAGTCGCTTGTCTGAGACCCAGTACTTC
-	many	TRBV23-1	TRBJ2-1	CASSKNDEQFF	TGCGCCAGCAGTAAAAACGATGAGCAGTTCTTC
TRBD1	-	TRBV27	TRBJ2-5	CASSPRQGETQYF	TGTGCCAGCAGTCCGAGACAGGGCGAGACCCAGTACTTC
TRBD2	-	TRBV29-1	TRBJ2-7	CSVGGVGGSVSYEQYF	TGCAGCGTTGGGGGAGTGGGCGGGAGCGTCTCCTACGAGCAGTACTTC
-	few	TRBV7-2	TRBJ2-2	CASSHVRGATGELFF	TGTGCCAGCAGCCACGTCCGCGGAGCCACCGGGGAGCTGTTTTTT
-	-	TRBV11-2	TRBJ2-7	CASSFPGSPREQYF	TGTGCCAGCAGCTTTCCGGGGAGCCCCCGCGAGCAGTACTTC
TRBD1	few	TRBV5-1	TRBJ2-1	CASPPGQGPDVYNEQFF	TGCGCCAGCCCCCCTGGACAGGGACCCGATGTGTACAATGAGCAGTTCTTC
TRBD1	few	TRBV28	TRBJ1-5	CASRHQGAYSNQPQHF	TGTGCCAGCAGACATCAGGGGGCTTATAGCAATCAGCCCCAGCATTTT
TRBD2	-	TRBV7-3	TRBJ2-1	CASSFSGITYNEQFF	TGTGCCAGCAGCTTTAGCGGGATCACCTACAATGAGCAGTTCTTC
TRBD1	-	TRBV2	TRBJ1-2	CASTSGGSMGYTF	TGTGCCAGCACCTCAGGGGGCTCAATGGGCTACACCTTC
-	-	TRBV5-1	TRBJ2-7	CASSEGTSKTSEQYF	TGCGCCAGCAGCGAGGGGACAAGTAAGACCTCCGAGCAGTACTTC
-	few	TRBV29-1	TRBJ1-4	CSGGGIEKLFF	TGCAGCGGAGGGGGTATTGAAAAACTGTTTTTT
-	-	TRBV18	TRBJ1-3	CASSRDGLSGNTIYF	TGTGCCAGCTCCCGAGACGGACTCTCTGGAAACACCATATATTTT
-	few	TRBV7-2	TRBJ2-5	CASSQTVGETQYF	TGTGCCAGCAGCCAAACTGTGGGGGAGACCCAGTACTTC
-	-	TRBV13	TRBJ1-2	CASSLVAGAQGYTF	TGTGCCAGCAGCTTAGTTGCGGGTGCTCAGGGCTACACCTTC